The next 11 T cell receptor beta chains were all read from a single sample in a study of shared clonotypes between healthy human individuals. Generated by immunoSEQ multiplex PCR, the TCRdb table keeps only in-frame clones and is missing some. The data hold around 690,000 clones, with 90% observed a single time. The sequencing input was memory CD8+ T cells from PBMCs. As to subset: CD45RO+ cells pooled with CCR7-negative TemRA cells. These receptor sequences come from a man aged 18-30 years in good health. Some clones in this sample may be carry-over from other donors' samples.

This clone was picked up a small number of times. The CDR3 DNA reads as TGTGCCAGCAGAGCGATAGCAGCTGGCTACACCTTC. It yields the protein CASRAIAAGYTF. V and J are TRBV6-1 and TRBJ1-2; D not resolved. Trimming took off 6 bases at V and 7 bases at J, with 12 bases between the two ends. CDR3 length: 12 amino acids. Germline CDR1 reads MNHNS; CDR2 reads SASEGT.

This chain links TRBV6-1 with TRBJ2-7, with 10 bases lining up with TRBD2. From germline, CDR1 is MNHNS and CDR2 SASEGT. The length of the CDR3 is 14 residues. Unmatched junction bases numbered 7, after V lost 7 bases and J lost 4 bases. CDR3 coding DNA: TGTGCCAGCATGTCGAGCGGGAGGGCTTACGAGCAGTACTTC. This codes for CASMSSGRAYEQYF.

V gene TRBV27 combines with J gene TRBJ2-7; possible D gene TRBD2, 6 bases. The CDR3 is 13 amino acids. Germline assignment: CDR1 MNHEY and CDR2 SMNVEV (reference sequence). Trimming cost V 5 bases and J 6 bases, with 14 bases left between them. This CDR3 reads CASSGTGDVEQYF. In nucleotides, the CDR3 is TGTGCCAGCAGTGGGACGGGGGATGTCGAGCAGTACTTC.

This clone was observed once. The chain has TRBV19 and TRBJ1-1; possible D gene TRBD1, 6 bases. V dropped 6 bases and J dropped 1 base, with 18 bases sitting between them. This CDR3 region has 16 residues. Germline lookup yields CDR1 LNHDA and CDR2 SQIVND (reference sequence). CDR3 protein: CASSRTGHLSNTEAFF. Here the CDR3 DNA reads TGTGCCAGTAGCCGCACAGGGCACCTATCGAACACTGAAGCTTTCTTT.

This clone appeared a single time. V usage is TRBV10-3 and J usage is TRBJ2-2; 7 nucleotides agree with TRBD2. The length of the CDR3 is 17 residues. Germline CDR1 and CDR2: ENHRY and SYGVKD. J was trimmed by 0 bases and V by 3 bases; bases with no gene match: 7. In DNA, the CDR3 is TGTGCCATCAGTGACCCGGGGCTAGCGGCGAACACCGGGGAGCTGTTTTTT. This encodes CAISDPGLAANTGELFF.

This rearrangement joins TRBV10-3 to TRBJ2-7, with 9 bases lining up with TRBD1. Germline assignment: CDR1 ENHRY and CDR2 SYGVKD. J was trimmed by 0 bases and V by 4 bases; bases with no gene match: 4. The CDR3 runs to 15 residues. The CDR3 nucleotides are TGTGCCATCAGTGGGACAGGGGTAGCCTCCTACGAGCAGTACTTC. This translates into CAISGTGVASYEQYF.

As to this clone: Distinct nucleotide sequences in the sample also encode this CDR3. This sequence joins TRBV9 and TRBJ2-7; 8 bases align to TRBD2. The germline V gene has CDR1 SGDLS and CDR2 YYNGEE. CDR3 length: 13 amino acids. After removal of 2 bases from V and 2 bases from J, the junction contained 0 bases not matched to a gene. The CDR3 loop reads CASSVGLAYEQYF. In nucleotides, the CDR3 is TGTGCCAGCAGCGTGGGACTAGCCTACGAGCAGTACTTC.

This rearrangement joins TRBV9 to TRBJ2-7; the D call may be TRBD1 or TRBD2 (5 bases each). The CDR3 consists of 14 residues. Germline values: CDR1 SGDLS, CDR2 YYNGEE. V lost 0 bases and J 5 bases, leaving 12 bases between the germline ends. The DNA for the CDR3 is TGTGCCAGCAGCGTAGAGGACTGGGGCCACGAGCAGTACTTC. Translation: CASSVEDWGHEQYF.

V is TRBV7-9 and J is TRBJ2-5; 10 nucleotides line up with TRBD2. The J segment lost 11 bases and the V segment lost 5 bases, leaving 8 bases of the junction unmatched. Per the germline V gene, CDR1 is SEHNR and CDR2 is FQNEAQ (reference sequence). The CDR3 extends over 13 amino acids. The CDR3 DNA is TGTGCCAGCAGCCCTAGCGGGAGTGTAGAGCAGTACTTC. Translated, it gives CASSPSGSVEQYF.

This chain links TRBV9 with TRBJ2-1, with a tentative D call TRBD2 (6 bases). The V and J ends lost 4 bases and 4 bases respectively, with 18 bases between them. From germline, CDR1 is SGDLS and CDR2 YYNGEE. This CDR3 is built from 16 residues. CDR3 in amino acids: CASSPGGQRSYNEQFF. In nucleotides, the CDR3 is TGTGCCAGCAGCCCCGGGGGTCAGCGGAGTTACAATGAGCAGTTCTTC.

The chain combines TRBV4-1 with TRBJ2-1; D is unclear. The CDR3 loop spans 15 amino acids. The germline V and J ends were trimmed by 4 bases and 0 bases, with 10 bases remaining between them. Looked up from germline, CDR1 is MGHRA and CDR2 is YSYEKL. The CDR3 DNA reads as TGCGCCAGCAGCCGCACGACAAGCTCCTACAATGAGCAGTTCTTC. This translates into CASSRTTSSYNEQFF.